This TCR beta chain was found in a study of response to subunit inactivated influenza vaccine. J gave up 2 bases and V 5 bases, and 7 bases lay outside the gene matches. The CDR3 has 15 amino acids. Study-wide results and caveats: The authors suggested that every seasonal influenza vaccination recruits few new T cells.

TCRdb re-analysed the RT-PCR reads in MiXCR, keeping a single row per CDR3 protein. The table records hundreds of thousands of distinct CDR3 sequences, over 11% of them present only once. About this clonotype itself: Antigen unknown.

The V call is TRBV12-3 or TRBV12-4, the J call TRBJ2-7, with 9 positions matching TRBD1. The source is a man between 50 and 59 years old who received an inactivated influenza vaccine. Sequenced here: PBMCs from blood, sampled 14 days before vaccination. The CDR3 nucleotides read TGTGCCAGCAGTCCCGGGACAGGGAGCACCTACGAGCAGTACTTC. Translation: CASSPGTGSTYEQYF.